Listed below are T cell receptor beta chains from one sample, sequenced in a study of blood T cell repertoires in COVID-19. Generated by immunoSEQ multiplex PCR, the TCRdb table keeps only in-frame clones and is missing some. This sample carries some 220,000 clones, approximately 84% of them seen once, and the ten largest clones take more than 4%. The sample was peripheral blood. The source is a man aged 45-65 years with acute or convalescent COVID-19. The CDR3 runs from the conserved cysteine through the conserved F or W.

CASGLVWSGGARTGELFF	TRBV12-5	TRBJ2-2
CASSALTGTYGYTF	TRBV9	TRBJ1-2
CASSLGGHVYGYTF	TRBV7-9	TRBJ1-2
CASSTGNQPQHF	TRBV2	TRBJ1-5
CASSYSSGTGNTIYF	TRBV6-2/TRBV6-3	TRBJ1-3
CASNSQGQGTSSGANVLTF	TRBV2	TRBJ2-6
CATRSGGKRTEAFF	TRBV24-1	TRBJ1-1
CASSLAPGSYEQYF	TRBV7-2	TRBJ2-7
CASSTSPGQRGNGYTF	TRBV28	TRBJ1-2
CASSAGSGQPQHF	TRBV7-9	TRBJ1-5
CASSQDFGGGSTGELFF	TRBV4-1	TRBJ2-2
CASSLGLYNEQFF	TRBV11-3	TRBJ2-1
CASSPRGGSTNTGELFF	TRBV5-1	TRBJ2-2
CASSYSRERLYNEQFF	TRBV6-5	TRBJ2-1
CASSSYSGGYQPQHF	TRBV6-5	TRBJ1-5
CASSLAATTGAYEQYF	TRBV7-2	TRBJ2-7
CASSLAGVTYNEQFF	TRBV5-8	TRBJ2-1
CATSISQGSTDTQYF	TRBV15	TRBJ2-3
CASSLSREDEQYF	TRBV12-3/TRBV12-4	TRBJ2-7
CASRGLGQGDQPQHF	TRBV6-5	TRBJ1-5
CASSPRDTGYEKLFF	TRBV11-2	TRBJ1-4
CASSEGARDTEAFF	TRBV9	TRBJ1-1
CASSAGLAGGGTGELFF	TRBV19	TRBJ2-2
CASSPTEGSNQETQYF	TRBV7-9	TRBJ2-5
CAWSVLRDSSSYEQYF	TRBV30	TRBJ2-7
CASISLRYEQFF	TRBV6-5	TRBJ2-1
CASSPPVTSGRASGAKNIQYF	TRBV18	TRBJ2-4
CASSRTSAISDEQYF	TRBV6-5	TRBJ2-7
CASSLSGTGGPYEQYF	TRBV27	TRBJ2-7
CASSDPGTSSYEQYF	TRBV7-6	TRBJ2-7
CATASGEVGGYTF	TRBV24-1	TRBJ1-2
CASSLVSSNYGYTF	TRBV5-5	TRBJ1-2
CASSFALVSLHRGSPLHF	TRBV27	TRBJ1-6
CASSLQGAHYGYTF	TRBV7-2	TRBJ1-2
CASSVAQGWAGELFF	TRBV9	TRBJ2-2
CAWSTSTGEAFF	TRBV30	TRBJ1-1
CASSSAHGTAGNTIYF	TRBV5-4	TRBJ1-3
CASSIQPGQAYYGYTF	TRBV19	TRBJ1-2
CASSLATGTYGYTF	TRBV5-1	TRBJ1-2
CASSYSPDRGPNEQFF	TRBV6-5	TRBJ2-1
CASSSISGNTIYF	TRBV7-8	TRBJ1-3
CASSLSTGNEKLFF	TRBV27	TRBJ1-4
CASSPQSGLAGSYEQYF	TRBV18	TRBJ2-7
CASSLRGNEQYF	TRBV11-3	TRBJ2-7
CASSLNHWTVSSGANVLTF	TRBV5-5	TRBJ2-6
CSVGTVANEKLFF	TRBV29-1	TRBJ1-4
CASNDRGPYNEQFF	TRBV19	TRBJ2-1
CASSQERQVLSYNEQFF	TRBV4-1	TRBJ2-1
CASSRIVTHFASEQYF	TRBV23-1	TRBJ2-7
CASRSVNTQYF	TRBV12-3/TRBV12-4	TRBJ2-3
CASMGGRNEQYF	TRBV2	TRBJ2-7
CASSLAGGARTDTQYF	TRBV11-1	TRBJ2-3
CAWSRTGSSNQPQHF	TRBV30	TRBJ1-5
CASRSTGSLAGASSDTQYF	TRBV19	TRBJ2-3
CASSRSSLDNEQFF	TRBV2	TRBJ2-1
CASGLDTRTEAFF	TRBV6-5	TRBJ1-1
CASSVAPGRTTYNEQFF	TRBV19	TRBJ2-1
CASSEGQSGEWAFF	TRBV9	TRBJ1-1
CASSASTSGNPYEQYF	TRBV11-1	TRBJ2-7